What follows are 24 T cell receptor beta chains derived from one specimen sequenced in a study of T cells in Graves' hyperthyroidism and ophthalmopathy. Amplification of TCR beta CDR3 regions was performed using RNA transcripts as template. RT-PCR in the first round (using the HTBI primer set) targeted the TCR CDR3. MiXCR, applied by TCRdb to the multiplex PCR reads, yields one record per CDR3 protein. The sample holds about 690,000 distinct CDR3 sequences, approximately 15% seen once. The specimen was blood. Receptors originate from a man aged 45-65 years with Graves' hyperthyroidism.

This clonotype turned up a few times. CDR3 region: CASSYGGSNEKLFF. The DNA for the CDR3 is TGTGCCAGCAGTTACGGGGGCAGTAATGAAAAACTGTTTTTT. The rearrangement links TRBV6-2 or TRBV6-3 to TRBJ1-4, with D possibly TRBD1 on 6 matching bases. V lost 2 bases to trimming and J lost 4 bases, with 8 bases between them. Germline V lookup: CDR1 MNHEY, CDR2 SVGEGT. The CDR3 is 14 residues long.

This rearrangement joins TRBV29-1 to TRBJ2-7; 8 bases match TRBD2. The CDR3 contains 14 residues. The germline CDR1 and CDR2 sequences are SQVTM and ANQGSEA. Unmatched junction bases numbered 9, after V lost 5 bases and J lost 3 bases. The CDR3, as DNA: TGCAGCGTTTTGGTAGCGGGGCCTTTCTACGAGCAGTACTTC. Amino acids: CSVLVAGPFYEQYF.

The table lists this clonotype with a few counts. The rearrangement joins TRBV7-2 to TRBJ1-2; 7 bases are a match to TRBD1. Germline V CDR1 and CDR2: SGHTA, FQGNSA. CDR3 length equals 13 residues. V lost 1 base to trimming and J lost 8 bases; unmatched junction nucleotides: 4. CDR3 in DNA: TGTGCCAGCAGCTTAGAGGGGGCGGGGGGCTACACCTTC. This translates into CASSLEGAGGYTF.

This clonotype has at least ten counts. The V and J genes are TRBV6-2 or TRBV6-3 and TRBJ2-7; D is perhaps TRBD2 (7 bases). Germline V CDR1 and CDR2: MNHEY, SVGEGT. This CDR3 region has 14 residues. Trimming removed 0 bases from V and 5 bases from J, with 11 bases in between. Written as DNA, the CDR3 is TGTGCCAGCAGTTACTCCGGGGGGCGCGACGAGCAGTACTTC. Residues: CASSYSGGRDEQYF.

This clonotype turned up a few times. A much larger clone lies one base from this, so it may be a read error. CDR3 DNA sequence: TGTGCCAGCAGAAAACTTACAAGTACAGGGGCCAACTATGGCTACACCTTC. Its protein product is CASRKLTSTGANYGYTF. The chain recombines TRBV11-2 with TRBJ1-2; 7 nucleotides agree with TRBD1. With 6 bases clipped from V and 2 bases from J, the junction kept 15 bases outside the gene matches. CDR3 size: 17 residues. From germline, CDR1 is SGHAT and CDR2 FQNNGV.

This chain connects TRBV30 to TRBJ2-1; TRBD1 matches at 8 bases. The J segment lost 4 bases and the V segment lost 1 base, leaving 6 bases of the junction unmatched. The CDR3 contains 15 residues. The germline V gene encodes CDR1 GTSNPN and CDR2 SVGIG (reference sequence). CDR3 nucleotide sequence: TGTGCCTGGAGTGGAGACAGGGGCACTTACAATGAGCAGTTCTTC. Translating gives CAWSGDRGTYNEQFF.

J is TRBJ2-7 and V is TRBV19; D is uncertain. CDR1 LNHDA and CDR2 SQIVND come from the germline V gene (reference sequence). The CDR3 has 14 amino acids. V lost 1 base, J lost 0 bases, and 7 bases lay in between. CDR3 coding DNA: TGTGCCAGTAGTATAGTGCTGAGCTCCTACGAGCAGTACTTC. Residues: CASSIVLSSYEQYF.

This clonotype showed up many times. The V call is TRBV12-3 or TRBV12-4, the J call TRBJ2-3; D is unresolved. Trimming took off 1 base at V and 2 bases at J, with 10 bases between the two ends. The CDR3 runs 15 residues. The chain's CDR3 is CASSLGGRNTDTQYF. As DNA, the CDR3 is TGTGCCAGCAGTTTAGGCGGCCGCAACACAGATACGCAGTATTTT.

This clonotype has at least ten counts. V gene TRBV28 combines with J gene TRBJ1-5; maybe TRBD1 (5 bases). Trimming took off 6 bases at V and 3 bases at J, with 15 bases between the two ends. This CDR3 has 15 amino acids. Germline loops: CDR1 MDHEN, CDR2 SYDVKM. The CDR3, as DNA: TGTGCCAGCAGGCGTGGGGGGATAAACAATCAGCCCCAGCATTTT. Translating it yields CASRRGGINNQPQHF.

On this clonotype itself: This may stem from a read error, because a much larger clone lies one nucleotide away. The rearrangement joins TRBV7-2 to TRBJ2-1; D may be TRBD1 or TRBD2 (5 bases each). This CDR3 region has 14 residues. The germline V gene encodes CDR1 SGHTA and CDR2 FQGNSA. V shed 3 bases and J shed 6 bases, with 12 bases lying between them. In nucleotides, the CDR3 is TGTGCCAGCAGCTTGGCCACCGGGGCCAATGAGCAGTTCTTC. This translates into CASSLATGANEQFF.

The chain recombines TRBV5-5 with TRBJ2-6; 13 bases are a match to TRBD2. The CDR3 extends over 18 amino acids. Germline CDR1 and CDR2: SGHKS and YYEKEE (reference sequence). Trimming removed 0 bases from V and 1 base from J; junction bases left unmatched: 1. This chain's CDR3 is CASSLGLAGGSGANVLTF. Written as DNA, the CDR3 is TGTGCCAGCAGCTTGGGACTAGCGGGAGGTTCTGGGGCCAACGTCCTGACTTTC.

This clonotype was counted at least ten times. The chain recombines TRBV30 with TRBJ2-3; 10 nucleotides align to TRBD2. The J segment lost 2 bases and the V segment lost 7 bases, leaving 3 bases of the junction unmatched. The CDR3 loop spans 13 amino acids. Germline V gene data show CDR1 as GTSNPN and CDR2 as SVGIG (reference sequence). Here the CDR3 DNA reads TGTGCCTTTGGGACTAGCGACACAGATACGCAGTATTTT. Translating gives CAFGTSDTDTQYF.

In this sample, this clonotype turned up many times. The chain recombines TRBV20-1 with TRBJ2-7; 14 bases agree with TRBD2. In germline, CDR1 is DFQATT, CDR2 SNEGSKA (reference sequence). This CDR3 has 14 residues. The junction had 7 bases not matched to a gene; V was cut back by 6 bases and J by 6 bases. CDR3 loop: CSAKGLAGDREQYF. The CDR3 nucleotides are TGCAGTGCGAAGGGACTAGCGGGAGACCGCGAGCAGTACTTC.

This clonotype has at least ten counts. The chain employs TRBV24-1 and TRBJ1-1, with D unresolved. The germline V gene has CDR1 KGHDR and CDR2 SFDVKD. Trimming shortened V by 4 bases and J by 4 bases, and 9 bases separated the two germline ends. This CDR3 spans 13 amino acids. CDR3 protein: CATSEQSGTEAFF. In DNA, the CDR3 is TGTGCCACCAGTGAGCAGTCGGGCACTGAAGCTTTCTTT.

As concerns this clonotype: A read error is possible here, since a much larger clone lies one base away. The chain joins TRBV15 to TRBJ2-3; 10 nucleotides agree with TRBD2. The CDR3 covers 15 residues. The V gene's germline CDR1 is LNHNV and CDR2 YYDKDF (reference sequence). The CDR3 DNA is TGTGCCATCAGCGCTAGCGGGAGAGCGTTGGATACGCAGTATTTT. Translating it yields CAISASGRALDTQYF.

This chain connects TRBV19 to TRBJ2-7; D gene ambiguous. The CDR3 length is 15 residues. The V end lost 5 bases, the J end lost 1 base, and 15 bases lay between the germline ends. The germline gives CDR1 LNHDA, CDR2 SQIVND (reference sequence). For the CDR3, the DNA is TGTGCCAGTAGTCTGGACGCCCGAAGTTCCTACGAGCAGTACTTC. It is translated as CASSLDARSSYEQYF.

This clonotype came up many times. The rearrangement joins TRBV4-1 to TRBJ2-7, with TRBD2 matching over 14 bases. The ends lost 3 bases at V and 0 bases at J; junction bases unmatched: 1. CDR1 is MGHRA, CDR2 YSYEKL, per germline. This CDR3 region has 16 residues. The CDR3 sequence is CASSQGTSGSSYEQYF. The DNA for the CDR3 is TGCGCCAGCAGCCAGGGGACTAGCGGGAGCTCCTACGAGCAGTACTTC.

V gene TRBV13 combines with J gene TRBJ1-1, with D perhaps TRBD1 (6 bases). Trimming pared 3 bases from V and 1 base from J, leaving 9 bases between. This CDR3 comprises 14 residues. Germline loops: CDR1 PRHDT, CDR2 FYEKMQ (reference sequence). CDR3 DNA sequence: TGTGCCAGCAGCTTCGGGACACAGAACACTGAAGCTTTCTTT. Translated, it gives CASSFGTQNTEAFF.

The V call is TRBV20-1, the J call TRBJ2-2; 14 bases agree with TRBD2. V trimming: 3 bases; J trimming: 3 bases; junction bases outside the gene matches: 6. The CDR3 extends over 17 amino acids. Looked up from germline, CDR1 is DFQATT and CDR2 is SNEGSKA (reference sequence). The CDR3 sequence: CSASKTGLAGDTGELFF. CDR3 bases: TGCAGTGCTAGTAAAACGGGACTAGCGGGAGACACCGGGGAGCTGTTTTTT.

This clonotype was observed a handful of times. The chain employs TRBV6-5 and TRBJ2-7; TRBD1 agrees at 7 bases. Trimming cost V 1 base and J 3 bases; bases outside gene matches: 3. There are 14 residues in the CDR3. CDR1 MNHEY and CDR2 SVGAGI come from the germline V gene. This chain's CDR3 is CASSYYAGGYEQYF. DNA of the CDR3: TGTGCCAGCAGTTACTATGCAGGGGGCTACGAGCAGTACTTC.

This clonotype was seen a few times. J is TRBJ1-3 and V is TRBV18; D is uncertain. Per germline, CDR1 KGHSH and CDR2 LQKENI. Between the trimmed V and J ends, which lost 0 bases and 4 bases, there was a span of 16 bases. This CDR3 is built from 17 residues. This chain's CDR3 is CASSPPAGLVGGNTIYF. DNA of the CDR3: TGTGCCAGCTCACCACCGGCGGGCTTGGTAGGAGGAAACACCATATATTTT.

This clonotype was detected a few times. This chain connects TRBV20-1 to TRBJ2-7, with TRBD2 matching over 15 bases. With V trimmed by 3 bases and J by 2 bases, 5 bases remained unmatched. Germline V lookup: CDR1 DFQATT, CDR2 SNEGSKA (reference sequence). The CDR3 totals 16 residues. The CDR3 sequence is CSASWTSGRVTYEQYF. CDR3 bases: TGCAGTGCTAGTTGGACTAGCGGGAGGGTAACCTACGAGCAGTACTTC.

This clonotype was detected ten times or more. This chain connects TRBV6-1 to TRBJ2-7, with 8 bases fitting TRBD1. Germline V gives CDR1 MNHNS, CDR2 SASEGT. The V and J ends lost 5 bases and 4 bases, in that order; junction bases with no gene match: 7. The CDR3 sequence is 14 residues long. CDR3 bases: TGTGCCAGCAGTTCCCGACAGGGGACGTACGAGCAGTACTTC. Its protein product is CASSSRQGTYEQYF.

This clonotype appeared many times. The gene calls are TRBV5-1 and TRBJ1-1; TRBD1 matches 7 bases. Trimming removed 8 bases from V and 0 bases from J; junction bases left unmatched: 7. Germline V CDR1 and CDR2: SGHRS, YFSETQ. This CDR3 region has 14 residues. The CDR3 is CASEPGTVNTEAFF. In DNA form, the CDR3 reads TGCGCCAGTGAGCCCGGGACAGTGAACACTGAAGCTTTCTTT. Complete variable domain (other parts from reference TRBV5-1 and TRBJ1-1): KAGVTQTPRYLIKTRGQQVTLSCSPISGHRSVSWYQQTPGQGLQFLFEYFSETQRNKGNFPGRFSGRQFSNSRSEMNVSTLELGDSALYLCASEPGTVNTEAFFGQGTRLTVV.